Given below is one T cell receptor (beta chain) in context. The entry originates in a study of blood T cell repertoires in COVID-19. Trimming at V came to 11 bases and at J to 2 bases, leaving 8 bases not matched to a gene. The CDR3 sequence is 13 residues long. Germline assignment: CDR1 MDHEN and CDR2 SYDVKM. In the original workflow: Amplification of reference gene primers was used by the study to estimate nucleated cell counts. Some clones are missing from TCRdb's copy, which holds only in-frame ones; the method was immunoSEQ multiplex PCR. V and J calls and clone size are as listed in that table; D and trimming were resolved from the DNA. The sample consists of 100,000 to 150,000 clones, 85% to 90% of them appearing once.

The origin of this receptor is a woman older than 75 with COVID-19, enrolled during active disease. The chain joins TRBV28 to TRBJ1-2; TRBD1 matches 7 bases. The sequencing input was peripheral blood. CDR3: CAGQDSGNYGYTF. The CDR3 DNA sequence: TGTGCCGGACAGGACAGCGGAAACTATGGCTACACCTTC.